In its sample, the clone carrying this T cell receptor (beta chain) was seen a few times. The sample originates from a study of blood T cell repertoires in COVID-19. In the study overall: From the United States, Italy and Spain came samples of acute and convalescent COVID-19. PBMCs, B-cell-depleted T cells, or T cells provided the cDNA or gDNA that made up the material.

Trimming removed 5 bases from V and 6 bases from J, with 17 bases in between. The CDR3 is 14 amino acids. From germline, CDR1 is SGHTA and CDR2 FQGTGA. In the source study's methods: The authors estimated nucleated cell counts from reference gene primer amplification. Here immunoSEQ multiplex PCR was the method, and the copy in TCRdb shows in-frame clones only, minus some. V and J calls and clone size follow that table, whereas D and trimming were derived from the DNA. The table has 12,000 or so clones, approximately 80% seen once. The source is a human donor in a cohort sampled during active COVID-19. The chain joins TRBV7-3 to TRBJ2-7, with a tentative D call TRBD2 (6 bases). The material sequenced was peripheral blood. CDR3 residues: CASSPDGGWGEQYF. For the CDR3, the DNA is TGTGCCAGCAGCCCCGACGGGGGTTGGGGCGAGCAGTACTTC.